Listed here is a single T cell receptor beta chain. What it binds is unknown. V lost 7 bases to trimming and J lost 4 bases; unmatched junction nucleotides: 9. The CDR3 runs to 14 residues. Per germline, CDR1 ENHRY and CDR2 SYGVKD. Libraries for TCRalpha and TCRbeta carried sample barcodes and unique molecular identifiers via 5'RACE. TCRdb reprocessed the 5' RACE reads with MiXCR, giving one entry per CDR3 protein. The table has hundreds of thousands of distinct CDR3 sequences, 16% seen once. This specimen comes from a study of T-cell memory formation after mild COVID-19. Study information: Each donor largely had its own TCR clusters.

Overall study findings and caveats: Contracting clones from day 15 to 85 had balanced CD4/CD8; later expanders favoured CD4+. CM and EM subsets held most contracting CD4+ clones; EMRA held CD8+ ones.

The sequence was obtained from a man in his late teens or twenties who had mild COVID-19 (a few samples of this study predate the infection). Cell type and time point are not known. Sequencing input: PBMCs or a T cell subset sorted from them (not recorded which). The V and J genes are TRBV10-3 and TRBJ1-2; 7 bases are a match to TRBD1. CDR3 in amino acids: CAITPGQTSYGYTF. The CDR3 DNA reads TGTGCCATCACGCCGGGACAGACTTCCTATGGCTACACCTTC.